This T cell receptor (beta chain) emerged from a study of cytomegalovirus exposure and HLA in healthy donors. Study conclusions and caveats: It was reported that TCR beta sequences correctly inferred the HLA-A and HLA-B alleles for most subjects.

The PCR ran on 60 Vbeta and 13 Jbeta primers. Profiling relied on immunoSEQ multiplex PCR, and the TCRdb table lists in-frame clones only, not all of them. Found here are about 120,000 clones, about 74% of them singletons; the top ten hold roughly 2.7%. Although they were nominally healthy when sampled, donors likely had unrecorded immune exposures. With regard to this clone: Its antigen is as yet unknown.

The source is a female donor in good health and CMV-seronegative. Material for sequencing was PBMCs.

CDR3: CASSPGVAVSSEQFF. CDR3 DNA sequence: TGTGCCAGCAGCCCCGGGGTAGCGGTTTCCAGTGAGCAGTTCTTC. The genes are TRBV4-2 and TRBJ2-1; a weak D match, TRBD2 (6 bases). Germline CDR1 reads LGHNA; CDR2 reads YNFKEQ. V was pared by 4 bases and J by 9 bases, with 19 bases between. This CDR3 has 15 amino acids.